The rows below give T cell receptor beta chains drawn from one sample of a study of T-cell reconstitution after alpha-beta-depleted transplantation in children. TCRdb ran MiXCR on the PCR reads and lists one entry per CDR3 protein. This table holds some 220,000 distinct CDR3 sequences, 11% found once. Sequenced material: PBMCs, taken before TCRalphabeta/CD19-depleted stem cell transplant. All receptors derive from a child under two years old with acute myeloid leukemia, due to receive a stem cell transplant. The CDR3 runs from the conserved cysteine through the conserved F or W. The D gene is left open where the match is weak. A row's size may be missing; if present it is once, few, many or a size class.

v_gene	len	abundance	d_gene	j_gene	CDR3nt	CDR3aa
TRBV20-1	13	many	TRBD2	TRBJ2-1	TGCAGTGCTAGGTTGCCTCTGGCGGGAGCGCAGTTCTTC	CSARLPLAGAQFF
TRBV28	15	.	.	TRBJ2-4	TGTGCCAGCAGTCCTACAGGTTTAGCCAAAAACATTCAGTACTTC	CASSPTGLAKNIQYF
TRBV7-2	14	many	.	TRBJ1-2	TGTGCCAGCAGCTCATACAGGGCCTTCTATGGCTACACCTTC	CASSSYRAFYGYTF
TRBV6-6	13	many	.	TRBJ2-5	TGTGCCAGCAGGCTGAACCGGGAAGAGACCCAGTACTTC	CASRLNREETQYF
TRBV28	13	.	TRBD1	TRBJ2-1	TGTGCCGTCTCAGGGGGCTCCTACAATGAGCAGTTCTTC	CAVSGGSYNEQFF
TRBV30	14	few	.	TRBJ2-2	TGTGCCTCCCTGGGACACCTGAACACCGGGGAGCTGTTTTTT	CASLGHLNTGELFF
TRBV12-3/TRBV12-4	14	many	TRBD2	TRBJ2-2	TGTGCCAGCAGTGAACTAGCGGGGGGCGGGGAGCTGTTTTTT	CASSELAGGGELFF
TRBV14	15	many	.	TRBJ2-1	TGTGCCAGCAGCCCCGGGTCGAGCGTGAACAATGAGCAGTTCTTC	CASSPGSSVNNEQFF
TRBV29-1	14	many	.	TRBJ1-3	TGCAGCACCGAGGGGCAGATGGCCGGAAACACCATATATTTT	CSTEGQMAGNTIYF
TRBV10-3	16	few	.	TRBJ1-1	TGTGCCATCAGTTGGGGGGGCGTTGGGGAGAACACTGAAGCTTTCTTT	CAISWGGVGENTEAFF
TRBV20-1	14	few	TRBD2	TRBJ2-7	TGCAGTGCAAGGAAGCGGGAGAGCCACTACGAGCAGTACTTC	CSARKRESHYEQYF
TRBV6-5	15	few	.	TRBJ2-7	TGTGCCAGCAGTTACTCGGGGGGAAGCTCCTACGAGCAGTACTTC	CASSYSGGSSYEQYF
TRBV10-2	17	many	.	TRBJ1-3	TGCGCCAGCAGAGGGCGGGGCCTTGACGACTCTGGAAACACCATATATTTT	CASRGRGLDDSGNTIYF
TRBV10-3	11	many	TRBD1	TRBJ1-2	TGTGCCAGCCGGGACAGATATGGCTACACCTTC	CASRDRYGYTF
TRBV7-8	17	many	.	TRBJ1-5	TGTGCCAGCAGCTTAACCTACGGGGCCCATAGCAATCAGCCCCAGCATTTT	CASSLTYGAHSNQPQHF
TRBV20-1	13	.	.	TRBJ2-7	TGCAGTGCTCCGACTCCTCGCTCCTACGAGCAGTACTTC	CSAPTPRSYEQYF
TRBV19	15	many	TRBD2	TRBJ2-3	TGTGCCAGTAGTATAGCGGGAGGGCCAACAGATACGCAGTATTTT	CASSIAGGPTDTQYF
TRBV28	17	many	TRBD2	TRBJ2-1	TGTGCCAGCAGTTCCCCGGGACTAGCGGGTGGGTTGAATGAGCAGTTCTTC	CASSSPGLAGGLNEQFF
TRBV20-1	16	many	.	TRBJ1-1	TGCAGTGCTCGGCGCAGGTCGCGATTAATGAACACTGAAGCTTTCTTT	CSARRRSRLMNTEAFF
TRBV7-2	14	many	.	TRBJ1-2	TGTGCCAGCAGCTTAGGACCAACCAACTATGGCTACACCTTC	CASSLGPTNYGYTF
TRBV9	14	many	.	TRBJ2-2	TGTGCCAGCAGCGTAGATGGCCGTACCGGGGAGCTGTTTTTT	CASSVDGRTGELFF
TRBV4-2	14	many	TRBD2	TRBJ2-5	TGTGCCAGCAGCCGCGAACTAGCGGAAGAGACCCAGTACTTC	CASSRELAEETQYF
TRBV5-1	14	many	.	TRBJ2-5	TGCGCCAGCAGCTTGGCAACACCCCAAGAGACCCAGTACTTC	CASSLATPQETQYF
TRBV12-3/TRBV12-4	16	many	TRBD2	TRBJ2-7	TGTGCCAGCAGTTGGCTAGCGGGAGGCCTCTCCTACGAGCAGTACTTC	CASSWLAGGLSYEQYF
TRBV20-1	13	many	TRBD1	TRBJ2-7	TGCAGTGCAAGGGGACAGGATTACTACGAGCAGTACTTC	CSARGQDYYEQYF
TRBV13	16	few	TRBD2	TRBJ2-3	TGTGCCAGCAGCTTAGGGAGCGGGGGGAACACAGATACGCAGTATTTT	CASSLGSGGNTDTQYF
TRBV20-1	14	many	TRBD2	TRBJ2-3	TGCAGTGCCGTGACTAGCGGGGGCACAGATACGCAGTATTTT	CSAVTSGGTDTQYF
TRBV12-1	11	.	.	TRBJ2-5	TGTGCCAGCAGGGACTTCGAGCTCCAGTACTTC	CASRDFELQYF
TRBV7-6	14	.	TRBD1	TRBJ2-5	TGTGCCAGCTCCCGGCGGACAGGCCAAGAGGCCCAGTACTTC	CASSRRTGQEAQYF
TRBV4-3	14	many	.	TRBJ2-5	TGCGCCAGCAGCCAAGATCTCGGTCAAGAGACCCAGTACTTC	CASSQDLGQETQYF
TRBV20-1	16	.	.	TRBJ1-2	TGCAGTGCTAGAGATAATGCGCAGCGGACTAACTATGGCTACACCTTC	CSARDNAQRTNYGYTF
TRBV20-1	20	many	TRBD2	TRBJ2-1	TGCAGTGCTAGAGATCGCTCCAAGACTAGCACAATGAAGTCCTACAATGAGCAGTTCTTC	CSARDRSKTSTMKSYNEQFF
TRBV2	14	many	.	TRBJ2-7	TGTGCCAGCAGGGAAGCGACCAACTCCTACGAGCAGTACTTC	CASREATNSYEQYF
TRBV5-1	14	many	TRBD2	TRBJ2-5	TGCGCCAGCAGCTTGGAACTAGCGGGAGAGACCCAGTACTTC	CASSLELAGETQYF
TRBV5-1	13	many	.	TRBJ2-2	TGCGCCAGCAGCTTAGGAAGCGTCGGGGAGCTGTTTTTT	CASSLGSVGELFF
TRBV7-6	12	.	.	TRBJ2-2	TGTGTCAGCAGCTTGGGGACCGGGGAGCTGTTTTTT	CVSSLGTGELFF
TRBV7-9	16	many	.	TRBJ1-2	TGTGCCAGCAGCTCTCGACAGGTCCTCGTGAGTAATGGCTACACCTTC	CASSSRQVLVSNGYTF